Below are 7 T cell receptor beta chains sequenced from a single sample in a study of T cell responses to AZD1222 COVID-19 vaccine. Profiled with immunoSEQ multiplex PCR; TCRdb holds only in-frame clones, not every one. The sample shows about 160,000 clones, 94% of them seen only once. The source was peripheral blood, collected on day 0 of AZD1222 vaccination. The receptors shown here come from an adult in good health.

This chain connects TRBV6-2 or TRBV6-3 to TRBJ2-1; 9 nucleotides agree with TRBD2. The CDR3 extends over 16 amino acids. Per the germline V gene, CDR1 is MNHEY and CDR2 is SVGEGT. J lost 3 bases, V lost 2 bases, and 5 bases had no gene match. The CDR3 sequence: CASSYQREAHYNEQFF. The CDR3, as DNA: TGTGCCAGCAGTTACCAGCGGGAGGCCCACTACAATGAGCAGTTCTTC.

V and J are TRBV28 and TRBJ1-2; D unclear. V lost 2 bases to trimming and J lost 7 bases, with 5 bases between them. CDR1 and CDR2 from the germline V gene are MDHEN and SYDVKM. The CDR3 has 11 amino acids. The CDR3 spells CASSLEGGYTF. The DNA of the CDR3 is TGTGCCAGCAGTTTAGAAGGTGGCTACACCTTC.

The chain recombines TRBV3-1 (or the pseudogene TRBV3-2) with TRBJ2-3; D is undetermined. V shed 1 base and J shed 6 bases, with 5 bases lying between them. There are 12 residues in the CDR3. Germline assignment: CDR1 LGHDT and CDR2 YNNKEL (reference sequence). The CDR3 DNA reads TGTGCCAGCAGCCAAGGTTGGGATACGCAGTATTTT. Protein product: CASSQGWDTQYF.

This clone was detected once. The chain has TRBV6-2 or TRBV6-3 and TRBJ1-5; no firm D call. Between the trimmed V and J ends, which lost 4 bases and 3 bases, there was a span of 10 bases. The CDR3 length is 14 residues. Germline V lookup: CDR1 MNHEY, CDR2 SVGEGT. The CDR3 coding sequence is TGTGCCAGCAGTTCCGGACTTCCCAATCAGCCCCAGCATTTT. Translated: CASSSGLPNQPQHF.

In this sample, this clone turned up once. This chain links TRBV5-1 with TRBJ2-2; 9 bases map to TRBD1. With V trimmed by 4 bases and J by 6 bases, 16 bases remained unmatched. CDR3 length: 18 amino acids. Germline assignment: CDR1 SGHRS and CDR2 YFSETQ. Written as DNA, the CDR3 is TGCGCCAGCAGCACTTTGTCGGCTGGGACAGGGACGGCCGGGGAGCTGTTTTTT. Translated, it gives CASSTLSAGTGTAGELFF. The full variable domain, its missing parts supplied by reference TRBV5-1 and TRBJ2-2, is KAGVTQTPRYLIKTRGQQVTLSCSPISGHRSVSWYQQTPGQGLQFLFEYFSETQRNKGNFPGRFSGRQFSNSRSEMNVSTLELGDSALYLCASSTLSAGTGTAGELFFGEGSRLTVL.

The gene calls are TRBV13 and TRBJ2-3, with D uncertain. Deletions cut 3 bases from V and 0 bases from J, with 4 bases between. The CDR3 consists of 13 residues. Germline V gene sequence: CDR1 PRHDT, CDR2 FYEKMQ (reference sequence). CDR3 sequence reads: CASSFKSTDTQYF. CDR3 nucleotide sequence: TGTGCCAGCAGCTTTAAAAGCACAGATACGCAGTATTTT.

J is TRBJ2-5 and V is TRBV19; perhaps TRBD1 as D (7 bases). The CDR3 totals 16 residues. The germline V gene encodes CDR1 LNHDA and CDR2 SQIVND (reference sequence). V was cut by 1 base and J by 5 bases, with 17 bases left in between. Written as DNA, the CDR3 is TGTGCCAGTAGTATAGTTCCAGGGGGGTTCGGGGAGACCCAGTACTTC. Protein product: CASSIVPGGFGETQYF.